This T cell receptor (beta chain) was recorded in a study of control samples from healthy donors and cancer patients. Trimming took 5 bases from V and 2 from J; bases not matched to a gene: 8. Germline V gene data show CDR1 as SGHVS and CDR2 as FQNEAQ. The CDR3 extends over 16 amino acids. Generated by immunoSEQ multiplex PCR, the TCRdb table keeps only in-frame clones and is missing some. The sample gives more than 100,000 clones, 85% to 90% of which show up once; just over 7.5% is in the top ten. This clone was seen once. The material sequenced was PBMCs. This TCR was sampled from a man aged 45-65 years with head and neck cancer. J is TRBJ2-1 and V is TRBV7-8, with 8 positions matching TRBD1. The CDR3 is CASSASGTGAYNEQFF. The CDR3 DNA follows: TGTGCCAGCAGCGCCTCCGGGACAGGAGCCTACAATGAGCAGTTCTTC.